Presented here are 20 T cell receptor beta chains from one specimen sequenced in a study of CD8+ T cells in alopecia areata. As the sequencing template, cDNA was produced by extracting RNA and reverse transcribing it. Method: immunoSEQ multiplex PCR; TCRdb's copy keeps in-frame clones and lacks some. The sample carries 150,000 or so clones, around 86% recorded once. The input for sequencing was CD8+ T cells sorted from blood, taken at week 0. These receptors all stem from a human donor with alopecia areata.

This chain uses TRBV29-1 with TRBJ2-7; 9 nucleotides line up with TRBD1. CDR1 SQVTM and CDR2 ANQGSEA come from the germline V gene. The CDR3 has 17 amino acids. The trim removed 0 bases at V and 3 bases at J, leaving 12 bases unmatched. For the CDR3, the DNA is TGCAGCGTTGAAGACAGAGCCCCGGGACAGGGACACTACGAGCAGTACTTC. It encodes CSVEDRAPGQGHYEQYF.

This clone is a singleton in its sample. The J gene is TRBJ2-5, the V gene TRBV27, with TRBD1 matching 7 bases. Germline V lookup: CDR1 MNHEY, CDR2 SMNVEV (reference sequence). This CDR3 has 13 residues. The trim removed 7 bases at V and 4 bases at J, leaving 6 bases unmatched. The CDR3 loop reads CASTTGVGETQYF. CDR3 sequence (DNA): TGTGCCAGCACCACAGGGGTGGGAGAGACCCAGTACTTC.

The rearrangement links TRBV30 to TRBJ1-3; D remains unclear. V lost 3 bases and J lost 4, with 10 bases in between. Germline values: CDR1 GTSNPN, CDR2 SVGIG (reference sequence). This CDR3 contains 13 residues. The CDR3 loop is CAWRSGSGNTIYF. The DNA of the CDR3 is TGTGCCTGGAGGTCAGGTTCGGGAAACACCATATATTTT.

The V and J genes are TRBV29-1 and TRBJ2-5, with TRBD1 identical over 9 bases. The ends lost 7 bases at V and 5 bases at J; junction bases unmatched: 11. Germline V gene lookup returns CDR1 SQVTM and CDR2 ANQGSEA. This CDR3 contains 14 residues. The CDR3 region has the DNA TGCAGCGCCACCGGGACAGGGTTAAGTGAGACCCAGTACTTC. This codes for CSATGTGLSETQYF.

This chain joins TRBV14 and TRBJ1-2; D remains unclear. The germline CDR1 and CDR2 sequences are SGHDN and FVKESK. The CDR3 totals 14 residues. The V and J ends lost 0 bases and 6 bases respectively, with 11 bases between them. CDR3 residues: CASSQDTYIHGYTF. CDR3 nucleotides: TGTGCCAGCAGCCAAGATACCTATATCCATGGCTACACCTTC.

This clone has a count of ten or more. Distinct nucleotide sequences in the sample also encode this CDR3. The gene calls are TRBV19 and TRBJ2-1, with TRBD2 matching 10 bases. This CDR3 region has 14 residues. The germline V gene has CDR1 LNHDA and CDR2 SQIVND (reference sequence). Germline trimming cut 8 bases from V and 4 bases from J; bases unmatched to any gene: 5. CDR3 DNA sequence: TGTGCCAGTTCCAGCGGGGGGGATTACAATGAGCAGTTCTTC. Amino acid sequence: CASSSGGDYNEQFF.

In this sample, this clone turned up once. The rearrangement uses TRBV23-1 and TRBJ2-5; D possibly corresponds to TRBD1 (6 bases). TRBV23-1 is marked as an open reading frame, function uncertain. Trimming cost V 0 bases and J 5 bases, with 16 bases left between them. This CDR3 is built from 16 residues. The DNA for the CDR3 is TGCGCCAGCAGTCAATCTAATGGGGGCTCAGAGGAGACCCAGTACTTC. This encodes CASSQSNGGSEETQYF.

CDR3 in DNA: TGTGCCAGTAGTACCTTGCCGGGAGACTCCTACGAGCAGTACTTC. This translates into CASSTLPGDSYEQYF. The chain has TRBV19 and TRBJ2-7, with D perhaps matching TRBD2 (6 bases). The V gene lost 4 bases and the J gene lost 0 bases, with 13 bases spanning the gap. The CDR3 has 15 amino acids. Germline CDR1 is LNHDA and CDR2 is SQIVND (reference sequence).

The rearrangement uses TRBV30 and TRBJ1-1; no firm D call. V lost 4 bases to trimming and J lost 0 bases, with 6 bases between them. The CDR3 totals 12 residues. Germline assignment: CDR1 GTSNPN and CDR2 SVGIG (reference sequence). The CDR3 region is CAWTAMNTEAFF. The CDR3 DNA reads as TGTGCCTGGACAGCCATGAACACTGAAGCTTTCTTT.

The chain employs TRBV4-1 and TRBJ1-4; D might be TRBD1 (5 bases). The V end was cut by 1 base, the J end by 1 base, with 10 bases between. The CDR3 is 16 residues long. CDR1 MGHRA and CDR2 YSYEKL come from the germline V gene. Here the CDR3 reads CASSQVAGQTNEKLFF. CDR3 DNA sequence: TGCGCCAGCAGCCAAGTCGCAGGACAAACTAATGAAAAACTGTTTTTT.

The chain has TRBV6-5 and TRBJ2-7; TRBD1 aligns across 9 bases. Germline-derived CDR1 and CDR2 are MNHEY and SVGAGI. The trim removed 5 bases at V and 7 bases at J, leaving 6 bases unmatched. The CDR3 sequence is 13 residues long. The CDR3 region is CASSHGTGWEQYF. For the CDR3, the DNA is TGTGCCAGCAGTCATGGGACAGGGTGGGAGCAGTACTTC.

The chain is built from TRBV4-1 and TRBJ2-1; 10 positions agree with TRBD2. Germline V gives CDR1 MGHRA, CDR2 YSYEKL. The CDR3 runs 15 residues. Trimming removed 4 bases from V and 4 bases from J; junction bases left unmatched: 4. The CDR3 reads CASSPGLAPYNEQFF. CDR3 coding DNA: TGCGCCAGCAGCCCGGGACTAGCGCCTTACAATGAGCAGTTCTTC.

This clone was observed a few times. The CDR3 nucleotides are TGCAGCGTTGAATGGAGCACTGAAGCTTTCTTT. Protein product: CSVEWSTEAFF. The chain has TRBV29-1 and TRBJ1-1, with D hard to call. The CDR3 runs 11 residues. Germline CDR1 and CDR2: SQVTM and ANQGSEA. The V and J ends lost 2 bases and 4 bases respectively, with 5 bases between them.

The chain joins TRBV29-1 to TRBJ2-7, with 9 bases aligning to TRBD1. Germline V CDR1 and CDR2: SQVTM, ANQGSEA. The length of the CDR3 is 14 residues. J was trimmed by 2 bases and V by 1 base; bases with no gene match: 3. CDR3 in DNA: TGCAGCGTTGAAGGGGGGACAGGGACCTACGAGCAGTACTTC. Translated: CSVEGGTGTYEQYF.

The chain uses TRBV5-6 and TRBJ2-2; 7 bases match TRBD1. The CDR3 sequence is 17 residues long. Germline V CDR1 and CDR2: SGHDT, YYEEEE. V lost 3 bases to trimming and J lost 3 bases; unmatched junction nucleotides: 11. The CDR3 here is CASSYGTAFVDTGELFF. The CDR3 region has the DNA TGTGCCAGCAGCTACGGGACAGCTTTTGTGGACACCGGGGAGCTGTTTTTT. Together with reference TRBV5-6 and TRBJ2-2, the CDR3 gives the full variable domain: DAGVTQSPTHLIKTRGQQVTLRCSPKSGHDTVSWYQQALGQGPQFIFQYYEEEERQRGNFPDRFSGHQFPNYSSELNVNALLLGDSALYLCASSYGTAFVDTGELFFGEGSRLTVL.

This clone was seen only once. The chain employs TRBV29-1 and TRBJ2-7; a weak D match, TRBD2 (5 bases). The V gene lost 7 bases and the J gene lost 5 bases, with 9 bases spanning the gap. Germline V gene lookup returns CDR1 SQVTM and CDR2 ANQGSEA. The CDR3 contains 10 residues. CDR3 sequence (DNA): TGCAGCGCACTGGAGGACGAGCAGTACTTC. Translation gives CSALEDEQYF.

The chain recombines TRBV6-5 with TRBJ1-2, with D maybe TRBD1 (6 bases). With 7 bases removed from V and 8 bases from J, the gap between germline ends came to 20 bases. Germline assignment: CDR1 MNHEY and CDR2 SVGAGI. The CDR3 is 14 residues long. DNA for the CDR3: TGTGCCAGCACCGCGGAGCCCACAGGGCCCGGCTACACCTTC. Residues: CASTAEPTGPGYTF.

The chain combines TRBV4-1 with TRBJ2-1; 10 bases map to TRBD2. The CDR3 runs 17 residues. After removal of 4 bases from V and 0 bases from J, the junction contained 6 bases not matched to a gene. The germline gives CDR1 MGHRA, CDR2 YSYEKL. CDR3 residues: CASSLRTSGSSYNEQFF. The CDR3 bases are TGCGCCAGCAGCCTTCGGACTAGCGGTAGCTCCTACAATGAGCAGTTCTTC.

This clone appeared a single time. Other DNA sequences in this sample translate to the same CDR3. V and J are TRBV29-1 and TRBJ2-7; 7 bases are a match to TRBD1. The trim removed 3 bases at V and 1 base at J, leaving 9 bases unmatched. The germline V gene has CDR1 SQVTM and CDR2 ANQGSEA. This CDR3 has 15 residues. The CDR3 DNA reads as TGCAGCGTTGAGCTGCCCAAGACAGGGTCCTACGAGCAGTACTTC. It codes for CSVELPKTGSYEQYF.

The V gene is TRBV7-2, the J gene TRBJ2-5, with D uncertain. The length of the CDR3 is 13 residues. Germline V gene sequence: CDR1 SGHTA, CDR2 FQGNSA. The V and J ends lost 2 bases and 2 bases respectively, with 6 bases between them. The CDR3 sequence: CASSLWVQETQYF. Written as DNA, the CDR3 is TGTGCCAGCAGCTTATGGGTGCAAGAGACCCAGTACTTC.